The clone carrying this T cell receptor beta chain was recorded only once. The target antigen is unknown. This sample was taken from a study of T cell repertoires in cytomegalovirus infection. As for the study in general: In the study, CMV epitopes included recently identified HLA-C-restricted and well-studied HLA-B-restricted ones. TCR beta signatures that were public indicated CMV infection and matching HLA type.

The CDR3 extends over 21 amino acids. V lost 2 bases to trimming and J lost 5 bases, with 32 bases between them. CDR1 is LGHNT and CDR2 is FRNRAP in the germline V gene. Study-wide results and caveats: HLA-C-restricted, CMV-specific TCR beta clonotypes were dominant ex vivo. Carriers of CMV plus the relevant HLA were identified by cumulative public TCR beta family frequency.

One entry per CDR3 protein results from TCRdb running MiXCR on the reads. Seen here are fewer than 1,000,000 distinct CDR3 sequences, approximately 30% observed once, and the top ten hold roughly 13%. The chain carries TRBV12-5 and TRBJ2-3; D is uncertain. This clonotype was sampled from a human donor in good health (CMV status not recorded). Some clones in this sample may be carry-over from other donors' samples. Sequenced here: cultured CD8+ T cells from PBMCs, sampled from culture after CMV antigen stimulation. The CDR3: CASGLPPHPPPGIRGVDTQYF. CDR3 DNA sequence: TGTGCTAGTGGTTTGCCACCCCACCCCCCCCCTGGCATTCGTGGGGTAGATACGCAGTATTTT.